A selection of T cell receptor beta chains follows, all from one sample in a study of T-cell reconstitution after alpha-beta-depleted transplantation in children. TCRdb independently ran MiXCR on the PCR reads; one entry per CDR3 protein. The repertoire has approximately 240,000 distinct CDR3 sequences, about 11% of them found once; the top ten carry 28%. The sequences come from PBMCs, collected before TCRalphabeta/CD19-depleted stem cell transplant. The receptors were gathered from a child under two years old with acute myeloid leukemia, due to receive a stem cell transplant. Each CDR3 is given with its conserved first and last residue.

>TRBV29-1|TRBJ2-3
CSVEGEPGRTDTQYF
>TRBV20-1|TRBJ2-1
CSARTGLDEQFF
>TRBV29-1|TRBJ2-3
CSVERMHMGDTQYF
>TRBV6-5|TRBJ2-1
CASSLVPGVGRNEQFF
>TRBV7-2|TRBJ1-5
CASSSQRAGQPQHF
>TRBV28|TRBJ2-7
CASGSGWDEQYF
>TRBV7-2|TRBJ2-2
CASSPFRSSTGELFF
>TRBV14|TRBJ1-2
CASSQVTQVYGYTF
>TRBV7-9|TRBJ2-5
CASSPAGGPIWGHQETQYF
>TRBV14|TRBJ1-1
CASNKGLLSTEAFF
>TRBV28|TRBJ2-2
CASSPPFEGTGELFF
>TRBV30|TRBJ1-1
CAWSRVMNTEAFF
>TRBV6-4|TRBJ2-1
CASSPRTSGSNGQFF
>TRBV29-1|TRBJ2-3
CSVEPGSTDTQYF
>TRBV10-3|TRBJ1-2
CAISESGVGGYTF
>TRBV19|TRBJ2-7
CASSWGQGYEQYF
>TRBV4-3|TRBJ1-6
CASSQEENSPLHF
>TRBV28|TRBJ2-6
CASSLTGSGANVLTF
>TRBV7-9|TRBJ1-4
CASSLRVNRGLEKLFF
>TRBV5-1|TRBJ1-4
CASSFQPSTTNEKLFF
>TRBV7-9|TRBJ1-1
CASSLGASNTEAFF
>TRBV30|TRBJ1-5
CAWARDNSYQPQHF
>TRBV20-1|TRBJ1-2
CSAAAEEGYGYTF
>TRBV20-1|TRBJ2-7
CSASPLGSQYEQYF
>TRBV25-1|TRBJ1-1
CASRARGDTEAFF
>TRBV11-2|TRBJ2-1
CASSFSNRGTNEQFF
>TRBV20-1|TRBJ2-5
CSATGQKKTQYF
>TRBV10-3|TRBJ2-7
CAISEDAYEQYF
>TRBV5-1|TRBJ2-3
CASSLKLAGRTSTDTQYF
>TRBV7-2|TRBJ2-3
CASSYRDSGDTQYF
>TRBV28|TRBJ2-4
CASSTRTVLAKNIQYF
>TRBV20-1|TRBJ2-4
CSARTPGTGLAKNIQYF
>TRBV6-5|TRBJ2-7
CASSPPLGLGRSYEQYF
>TRBV5-1|TRBJ2-5
CASSRDPNRGETQYF
>TRBV20-1|TRBJ1-1
CSAPLGARTEAFF
>TRBV3-1|TRBJ1-3
CASSQAGGRGNTIYF
>TRBV5-1|TRBJ1-6
CASSVWTGRNNSPLHF
>TRBV9|TRBJ2-2
CASSSAGNTGELFF
>TRBV18|TRBJ2-1
CASSGGYSYNEQFF
>TRBV3-1|TRBJ1-1
CASSRRGDTEAFF
>TRBV11-2|TRBJ1-2
CASYTTDYQKGYTF
>TRBV18|TRBJ1-2
CASSPPIQVANYGDTF
>TRBV7-9|TRBJ2-3
CASSLAGVGTDTQYF
>TRBV20-1|TRBJ1-2
CSASSAGTGYTF
>TRBV4-2|TRBJ2-3
CASSPRLTDTQYF